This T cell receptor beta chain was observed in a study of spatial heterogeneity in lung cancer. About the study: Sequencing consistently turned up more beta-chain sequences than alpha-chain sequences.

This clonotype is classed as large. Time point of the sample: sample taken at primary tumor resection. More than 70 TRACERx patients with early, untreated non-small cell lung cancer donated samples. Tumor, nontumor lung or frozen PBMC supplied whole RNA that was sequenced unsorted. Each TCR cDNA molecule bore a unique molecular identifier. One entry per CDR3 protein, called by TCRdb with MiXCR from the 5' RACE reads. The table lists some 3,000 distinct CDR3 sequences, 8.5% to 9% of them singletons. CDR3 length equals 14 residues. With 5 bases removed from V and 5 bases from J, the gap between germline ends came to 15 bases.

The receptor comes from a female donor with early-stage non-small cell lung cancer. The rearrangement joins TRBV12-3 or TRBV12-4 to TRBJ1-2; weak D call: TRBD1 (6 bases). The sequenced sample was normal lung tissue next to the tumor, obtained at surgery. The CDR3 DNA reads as TGTGCCAGCAGTCGTACCGGGACAAGTTATGGCTACACCTTC. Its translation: CASSRTGTSYGYTF.